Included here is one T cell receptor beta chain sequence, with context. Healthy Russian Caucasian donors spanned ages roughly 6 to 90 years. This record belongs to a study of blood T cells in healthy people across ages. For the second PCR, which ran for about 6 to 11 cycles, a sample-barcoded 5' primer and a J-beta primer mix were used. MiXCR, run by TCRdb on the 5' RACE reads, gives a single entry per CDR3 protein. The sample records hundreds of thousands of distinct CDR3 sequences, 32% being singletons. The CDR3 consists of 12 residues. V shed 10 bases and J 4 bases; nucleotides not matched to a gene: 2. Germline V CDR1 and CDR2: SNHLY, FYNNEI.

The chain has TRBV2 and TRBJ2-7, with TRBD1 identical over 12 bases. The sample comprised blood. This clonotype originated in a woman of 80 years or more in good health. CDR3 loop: CATGQGAYEQYF. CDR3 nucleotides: TGTGCCACGGGACAGGGGGCGTACGAGCAGTACTTC.